The present T cell receptor beta chain was sequenced within a study of T-cell reconstitution after alpha-beta-depleted transplantation in children. There are many counts of this clonotype. Unique molecular identifiers were incorporated into the prepared TCRbeta library. Each CDR3 protein is one row after TCRdb ran MiXCR on the PCR reads. Among 200,000 to 250,000 distinct CDR3 sequences listed, approximately 8% were seen once. The source material was PBMCs, mostly from graft donor cells, sampled 180 days after TCRalphabeta/CD19-depleted stem cell transplant. The receptor's source is a male patient between 5 and 17 years old who had a stem cell transplant for acute lymphoblastic leukemia, so the T cells may come from the graft donor.

The CDR3 spells CASSPRTGSEKLFF. The CDR3 nucleotides are TGTGCCAGCAGTCCCAGGACCGGCTCCGAAAAACTGTTTTTT. This chain uses TRBV6-1 with TRBJ1-4; D remains unclear. V shed 5 bases and J shed 8 bases, with 15 bases lying between them. Per germline, CDR1 MNHNS and CDR2 SASEGT. The CDR3 is made up of 14 amino acids.